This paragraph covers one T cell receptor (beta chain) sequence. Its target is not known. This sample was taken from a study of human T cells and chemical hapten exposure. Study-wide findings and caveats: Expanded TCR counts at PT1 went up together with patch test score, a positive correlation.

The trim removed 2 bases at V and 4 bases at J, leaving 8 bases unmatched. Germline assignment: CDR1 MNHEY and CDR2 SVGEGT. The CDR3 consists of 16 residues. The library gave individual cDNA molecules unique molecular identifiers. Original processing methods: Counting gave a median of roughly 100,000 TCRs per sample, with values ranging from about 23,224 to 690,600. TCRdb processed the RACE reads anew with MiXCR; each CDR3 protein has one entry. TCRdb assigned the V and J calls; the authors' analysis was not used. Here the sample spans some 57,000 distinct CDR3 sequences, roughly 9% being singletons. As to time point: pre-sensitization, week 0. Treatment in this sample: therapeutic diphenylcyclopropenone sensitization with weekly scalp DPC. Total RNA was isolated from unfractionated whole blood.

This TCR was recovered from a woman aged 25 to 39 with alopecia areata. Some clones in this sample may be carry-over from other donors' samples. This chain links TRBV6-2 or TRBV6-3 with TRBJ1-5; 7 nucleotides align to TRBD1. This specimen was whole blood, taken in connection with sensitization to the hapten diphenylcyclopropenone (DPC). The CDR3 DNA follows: TGTGCCAGCAGTTACATGACGAGGGGGCCTAATCAGCCCCAGCATTTT. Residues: CASSYMTRGPNQPQHF.